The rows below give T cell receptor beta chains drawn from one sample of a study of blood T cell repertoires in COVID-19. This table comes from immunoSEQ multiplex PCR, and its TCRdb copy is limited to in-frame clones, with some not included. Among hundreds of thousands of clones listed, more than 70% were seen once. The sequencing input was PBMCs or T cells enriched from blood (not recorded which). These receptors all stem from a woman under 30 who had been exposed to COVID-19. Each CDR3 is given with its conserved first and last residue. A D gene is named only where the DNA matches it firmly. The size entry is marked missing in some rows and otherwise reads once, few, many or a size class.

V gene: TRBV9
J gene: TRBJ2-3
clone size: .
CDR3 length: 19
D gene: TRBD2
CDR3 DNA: TGTGCCAGCAGCGTAGGGTTAGCGGGGGGGCGGTCGGTAACAGATACGCAGTATTTT
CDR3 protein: CASSVGLAGGRSVTDTQYF

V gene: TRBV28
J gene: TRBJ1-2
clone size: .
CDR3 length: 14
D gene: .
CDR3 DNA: TGTGCCAGCACCGAGCTTCGTGTCGGCTATGGCTACACCTTC
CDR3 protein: CASTELRVGYGYTF

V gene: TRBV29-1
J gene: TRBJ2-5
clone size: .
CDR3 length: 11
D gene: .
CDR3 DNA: TGCAGCGTTGACCCCAGAGAGACCCAGTACTTC
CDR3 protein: CSVDPRETQYF

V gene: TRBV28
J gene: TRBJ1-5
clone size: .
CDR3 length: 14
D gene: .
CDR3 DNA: TGTGCCAGCAGTTTAAGTCAGGGGACTAGCCCCCAGCATTTT
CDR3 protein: CASSLSQGTSPQHF

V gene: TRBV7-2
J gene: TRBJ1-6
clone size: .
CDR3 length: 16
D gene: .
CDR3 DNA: TGTGCCAGCAGCTTAGGTGGTCAGGGGAAAAATTCACCCCTCCACTTT
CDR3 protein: CASSLGGQGKNSPLHF

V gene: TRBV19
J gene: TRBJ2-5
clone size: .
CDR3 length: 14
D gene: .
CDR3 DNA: TGTGCCAGTAGGGGACAGGGCAGCGGGGGGACCCAGTACTTC
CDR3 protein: CASRGQGSGGTQYF

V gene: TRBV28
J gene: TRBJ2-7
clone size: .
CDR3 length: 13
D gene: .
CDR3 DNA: TGTGCCAGCAGCCTAGGGACTCCGGTCGAGCAGTACTTC
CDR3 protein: CASSLGTPVEQYF

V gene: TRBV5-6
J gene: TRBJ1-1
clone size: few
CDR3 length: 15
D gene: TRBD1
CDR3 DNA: TGTGCCAGCAGTCCACGGACTTCAGGGGGCACTGAAGCTTTCTTT
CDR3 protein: CASSPRTSGGTEAFF

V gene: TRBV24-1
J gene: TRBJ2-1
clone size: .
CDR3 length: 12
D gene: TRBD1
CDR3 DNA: TGTGCCACCAGGGACAGGGTCAATGAGCAGTTCTTC
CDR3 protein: CATRDRVNEQFF

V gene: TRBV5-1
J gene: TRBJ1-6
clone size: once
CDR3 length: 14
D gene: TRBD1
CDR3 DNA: TGCGCCAGCAGTTGGGACAGGGAGGATTCACCCCTCCACTTT
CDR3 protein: CASSWDREDSPLHF

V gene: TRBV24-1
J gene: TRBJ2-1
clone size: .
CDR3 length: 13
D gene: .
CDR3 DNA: TGTGCCAGCTCCGGGAAAGTAGGCAATGAGCAGTTCTTC
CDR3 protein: CASSGKVGNEQFF

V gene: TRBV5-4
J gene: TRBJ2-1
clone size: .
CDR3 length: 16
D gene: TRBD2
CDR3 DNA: TGTGCCAGCAGCTTCGGCAGCGGGATATCCTACAATGAGCAGTTCTTC
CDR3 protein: CASSFGSGISYNEQFF

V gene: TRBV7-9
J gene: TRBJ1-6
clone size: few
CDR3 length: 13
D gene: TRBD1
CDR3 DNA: TGTGCCAGCAGCGCGGACAGGGCCTCACCCCTCCACTTT
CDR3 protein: CASSADRASPLHF

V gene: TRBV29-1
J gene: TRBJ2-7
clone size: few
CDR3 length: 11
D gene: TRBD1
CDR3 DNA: TGCAGCGCCGGGACAGCCTACGAGCAGTACTTC
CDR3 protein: CSAGTAYEQYF

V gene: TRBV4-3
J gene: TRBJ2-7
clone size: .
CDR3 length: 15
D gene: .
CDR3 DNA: TGCGCCAGCAGCCAAGAATTCGGGGACTCCTACGAGCAGTACTTC
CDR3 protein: CASSQEFGDSYEQYF

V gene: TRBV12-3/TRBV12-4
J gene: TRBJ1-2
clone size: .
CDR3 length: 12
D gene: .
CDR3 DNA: TGTGCCAGCAGTCCGGCGGGGATTAGCTACACCTTC
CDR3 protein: CASSPAGISYTF

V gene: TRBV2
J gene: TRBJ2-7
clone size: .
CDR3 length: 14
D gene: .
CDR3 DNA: TGTGCCAGCAGTGACGCCGGGAACATCTCAGAGCAGTACTTC
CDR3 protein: CASSDAGNISEQYF

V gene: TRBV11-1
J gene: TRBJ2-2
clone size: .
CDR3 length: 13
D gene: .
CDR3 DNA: TGTGCCAGCAGCCCCCAAAACACCGGGGAGCTGTTTTTT
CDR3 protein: CASSPQNTGELFF

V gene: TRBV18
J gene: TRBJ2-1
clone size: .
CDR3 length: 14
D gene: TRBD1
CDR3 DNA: TGTGCCAGCTCCCCAAGGACAGGGGTGGATGAGCAGTTCTTC
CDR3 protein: CASSPRTGVDEQFF

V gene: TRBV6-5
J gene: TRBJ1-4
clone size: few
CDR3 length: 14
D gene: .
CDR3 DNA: TGTGCCAGCAGTTATGGGCAGGGTGTTGAAAAACTGTTTTTT
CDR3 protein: CASSYGQGVEKLFF

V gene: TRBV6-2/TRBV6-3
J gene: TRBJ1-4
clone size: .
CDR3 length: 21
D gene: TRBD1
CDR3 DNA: TGTGCCAGCAGTTACCCTGAAACCGGGACAGGGGAATTCTCTACTAATGAAAAACTGTTTTTT
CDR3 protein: CASSYPETGTGEFSTNEKLFF

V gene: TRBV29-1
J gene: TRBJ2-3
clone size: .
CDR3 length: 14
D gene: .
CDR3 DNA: TGCAGCGTCGCGGTCCAGGGAAGCACAGATACGCAGTATTTT
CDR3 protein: CSVAVQGSTDTQYF

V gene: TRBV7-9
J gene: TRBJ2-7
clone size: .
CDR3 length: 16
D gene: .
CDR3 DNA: TGTGCCAGCAGCTTAGTTCGGGTTTATTCTGCCTACGAGCAGTACTTC
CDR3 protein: CASSLVRVYSAYEQYF

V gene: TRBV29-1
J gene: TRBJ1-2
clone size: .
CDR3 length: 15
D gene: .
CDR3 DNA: TGCAGCGTCTCCCCTCCGGGAAGAATAATACGTGGCTACACCTTC
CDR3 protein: CSVSPPGRIIRGYTF